The clone carrying this T cell receptor beta chain has ten or more counts. Its antigen is not identified. The data are from a study of neurological immune-mediated disorders. Study findings and constraints: No CDR3 amino acid sequences were shared by expanded clones across subjects, suggesting private repertoires in all groups.

The ends were cut back, 0 bases at V and 6 bases at J, with 9 bases in the middle. The germline V gene encodes CDR1 LGHNA and CDR2 YNFKEQ. CDR3 length equals 13 residues. The group of healthy controls was made up of people who were blood bank volunteers in Maryland, USA. It was from 2 million PBMCs stored at -80 C that the unsorted libraries were obtained. The making of cDNA relied on 5'RACE with 10-nucleotide random UMIs. TCRdb processed the 5' RACE reads anew with MiXCR; each CDR3 protein has one entry. The sample shows around 25,000 distinct CDR3 sequences, roughly 21% of them seen only once. This receptor was obtained from a woman aged 55-69 years in good health. The sample taken for sequencing was PBMCs. The rearrangement uses TRBV4-2 and TRBJ2-7; a possible D gene is TRBD1 (6 bases). The CDR3 DNA is TGTGCCAGCAGCCAAGAAACAGGGAGCGAGCAGTACTTC. This encodes CASSQETGSEQYF.